This section outlines one T cell receptor (beta chain) sequence together with its context. CDR3 length equals 15 residues. CDR1 and CDR2 (germline): MNHNS, SASEGT. Trimming pared 1 base from V and 6 bases from J, leaving 13 bases between. The sample is drawn from a study of cytomegalovirus exposure and HLA in healthy donors. PCR used 60 Vbeta primers and 13 Jbeta primers. Produced via immunoSEQ multiplex PCR; TCRdb's table is partial and in-frame only. The sample contains some 100,000 clones, under 80% of which appear only once. The chain combines TRBV6-1 with TRBJ1-5; D possibly corresponds to TRBD1 (5 bases). Sequencing was done on a sample of PBMCs. The sequence came from a woman aged 50 to 60 in good health and CMV-seropositive. The CDR3 region is CASSEGTGGGQPQHF. The CDR3, as DNA: TGTGCCAGCAGTGAAGGGACCGGGGGAGGTCAGCCCCAGCATTTT.